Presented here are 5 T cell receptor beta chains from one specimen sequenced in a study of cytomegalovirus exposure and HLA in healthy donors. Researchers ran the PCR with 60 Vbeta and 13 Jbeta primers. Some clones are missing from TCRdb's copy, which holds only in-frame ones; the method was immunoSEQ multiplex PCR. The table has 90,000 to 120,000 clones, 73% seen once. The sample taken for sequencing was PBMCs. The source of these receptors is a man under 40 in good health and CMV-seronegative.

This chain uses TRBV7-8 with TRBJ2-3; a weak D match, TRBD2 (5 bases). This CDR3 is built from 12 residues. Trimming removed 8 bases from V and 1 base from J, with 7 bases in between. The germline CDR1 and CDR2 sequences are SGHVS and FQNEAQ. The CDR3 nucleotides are TGTGCCAGCGGGCGGGGCACAGATACGCAGTATTTT. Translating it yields CASGRGTDTQYF.

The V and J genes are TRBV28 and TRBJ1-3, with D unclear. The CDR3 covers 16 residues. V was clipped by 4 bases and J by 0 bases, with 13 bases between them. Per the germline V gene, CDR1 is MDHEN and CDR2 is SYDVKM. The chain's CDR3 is CASSWQMRPSGNTIYF. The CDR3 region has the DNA TGTGCCAGCAGTTGGCAGATGCGGCCCTCTGGAAACACCATATATTTT.

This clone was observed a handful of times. The CDR3 coding sequence is TGTGCCAGCAGTTTGGTCAGGACAGCAGATACGCAGTATTTT. Residues: CASSLVRTADTQYF. This chain links TRBV27 with TRBJ2-3, with D perhaps TRBD1 (6 bases). Germline V gene data show CDR1 as MNHEY and CDR2 as SMNVEV (reference sequence). The CDR3 is 14 amino acids. Trimming left V 3 bases short and J 4 bases short, with 11 bases between.

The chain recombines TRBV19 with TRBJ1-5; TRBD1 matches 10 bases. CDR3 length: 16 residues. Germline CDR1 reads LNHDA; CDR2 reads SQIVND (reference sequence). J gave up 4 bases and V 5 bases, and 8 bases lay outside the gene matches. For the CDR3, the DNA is TGTGCCAGTAGTCTTAAGGGACAGGGGCCTAATCAGCCCCAGCATTTT. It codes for CASSLKGQGPNQPQHF.

CDR3 sequence reads: CASSLGQGAPSYGYTF. CDR3 coding DNA: TGTGCCAGCAGCTTAGGGCAGGGGGCGCCAAGCTATGGCTACACCTTC. The chain has TRBV11-2 and TRBJ1-2, with 8 positions matching TRBD1. The CDR3 is 16 amino acids. Per the germline V gene, CDR1 is SGHAT and CDR2 is FQNNGV. J lost 4 bases, V lost 1 base, and 8 bases had no gene match.